This T cell receptor (beta chain) was recorded in a study of T-cell reconstitution after alpha-beta-depleted transplantation in children. This CDR3 has 19 amino acids. This sample's TCRbeta library carried unique molecular identifier barcodes. Using its own MiXCR run on the PCR reads, TCRdb lists one record per CDR3 protein. The profile shows 600,000 to 700,000 distinct CDR3 sequences, around 13% of them singletons. This clonotype was picked up a small number of times. A junction end diverges from the germline sequence, so it may reflect a read error. Material: PBMCs, obtained before TCRalphabeta/CD19-depleted stem cell transplant. The origin of this receptor is a girl aged 2-10 years with congenital amegakaryocytic thrombocytopenia, due to receive a stem cell transplant. J is TRBJ2-1 and V is TRBV12-3 or TRBV12-4; 10 bases match TRBD2. The CDR3 loop reads CASCLRASGSYGLYNEQFF. The CDR3 DNA follows: TGTGCCAGCTGTTTAAGGGCTAGCGGGAGTTATGGTCTTTACAATGAGCAGTTCTTC.